These 5 T cell receptor beta chains came from one sample sequenced in a study of cytomegalovirus exposure and HLA in healthy donors. This PCR relied on a set of 60 Vbeta primers and 13 Jbeta primers. Sequenced by immunoSEQ multiplex PCR; TCRdb stores in-frame clones only, minus some. This sample's table reports approximately 110,000 clones. The source material was PBMCs. The source of these receptors is a man younger than 45 in good health and CMV-seronegative.

The CDR3 DNA reads as TGTGCCAGCAGTCCCCCCCACTCCCTTGCTAACTATGGCTACACCTTC. Its protein product is CASSPPHSLANYGYTF. The chain employs TRBV28 and TRBJ1-2; no clear D. Trimming removed 5 bases from V and 0 bases from J, with 16 bases in between. CDR3 size: 16 residues. CDR1 MDHEN and CDR2 SYDVKM come from the germline V gene.

This rearrangement joins TRBV27 to TRBJ2-1, with TRBD1 as a possible D gene (5 bases). Trimming took 4 bases from V and 1 from J, leaving 17 bases between them. Germline CDR1 MNHEY, CDR2 SMNVEV (reference sequence). This CDR3 is 17 amino acids long. CDR3 nucleotide sequence: TGTGCCAGCAGTTACACCTGGGGCGGAAGGTCCTACAATGAGCAGTTCTTC. This encodes CASSYTWGGRSYNEQFF.

The V call is TRBV29-1, the J call TRBJ1-2; D unclear. CDR1 and CDR2 from the germline V gene are SQVTM and ANQGSEA. The CDR3 extends over 11 amino acids. The germline V and J ends were trimmed by 4 bases and 4 bases, with 7 bases remaining between them. DNA of the CDR3: TGCAGCGTTGGGAGTCTCTATGGCTACACCTTC. It yields the protein CSVGSLYGYTF. Together with reference TRBV29-1 and TRBJ1-2, the CDR3 gives the full variable domain: SAVISQKPSRDICQRGTSLTIQCQVDSQVTMMFWYRQQPGQSLTLIATANQGSEATYESGFVIDKFPISRPNLTFSTLTVSNMSPEDSSIYLCSVGSLYGYTFGSGTRLTVV.

V gene TRBV6-1 combines with J gene TRBJ1-2, with 10 bases aligning to TRBD1. J lost 12 bases, V lost 5 bases, and 9 bases had no gene match. Germline CDR1 MNHNS, CDR2 SASEGT. The length of the CDR3 is 13 residues. The CDR3, as DNA: TGTGCCAGCAGTCCGGGACAGGGGCGATTGAACACCTTC. This codes for CASSPGQGRLNTF.

This chain uses TRBV19 with TRBJ2-1; 8 bases fit TRBD2. The CDR3 contains 16 residues. Germline V gene lookup returns CDR1 LNHDA and CDR2 SQIVND (reference sequence). The V segment lost 6 bases and the J segment 9 bases; nucleotides outside the gene matches: 16. The CDR3 nucleotides read TGTGCCAGTAGCGGGGCTAGCGGGTTTGGTGAGGGTGAGCAGTTCTTC. It specifies CASSGASGFGEGEQFF.